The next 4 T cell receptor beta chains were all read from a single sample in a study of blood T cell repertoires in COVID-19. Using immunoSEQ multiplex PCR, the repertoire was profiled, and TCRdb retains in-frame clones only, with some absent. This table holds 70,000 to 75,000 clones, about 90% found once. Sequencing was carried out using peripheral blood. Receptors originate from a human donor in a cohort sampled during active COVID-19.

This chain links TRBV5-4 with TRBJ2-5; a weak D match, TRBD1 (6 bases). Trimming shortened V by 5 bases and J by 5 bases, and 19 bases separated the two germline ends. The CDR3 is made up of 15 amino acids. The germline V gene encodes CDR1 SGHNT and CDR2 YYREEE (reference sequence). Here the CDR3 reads CASSSPGQRRETQYF. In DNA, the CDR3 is TGTGCCAGCAGTTCGCCGGGACAACGTCGGGAGACCCAGTACTTC. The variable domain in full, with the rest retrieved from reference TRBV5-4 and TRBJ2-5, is ETGVTQSPTHLIKTRGQQVTLRCSSQSGHNTVSWYQQALGQGPQFIFQYYREEENGRGNFPPRFSGLQFPNYSSELNVNALELDDSALYLCASSSPGQRRETQYFGPGTRLLVL.

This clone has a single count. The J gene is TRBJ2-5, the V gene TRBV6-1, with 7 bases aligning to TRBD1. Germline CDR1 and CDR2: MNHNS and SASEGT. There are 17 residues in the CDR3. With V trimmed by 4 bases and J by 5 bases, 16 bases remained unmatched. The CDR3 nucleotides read TGTGCCAGCAGTGGAACAACGTCAGGGGGTAGAGGGGAGACCCAGTACTTC. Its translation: CASSGTTSGGRGETQYF.

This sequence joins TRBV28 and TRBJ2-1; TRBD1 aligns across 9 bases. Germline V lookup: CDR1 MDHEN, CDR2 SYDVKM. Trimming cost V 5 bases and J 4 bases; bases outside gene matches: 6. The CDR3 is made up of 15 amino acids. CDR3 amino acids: CASSITGGGYNEQFF. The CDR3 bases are TGTGCCAGCAGTATTACAGGGGGCGGTTACAATGAGCAGTTCTTC.

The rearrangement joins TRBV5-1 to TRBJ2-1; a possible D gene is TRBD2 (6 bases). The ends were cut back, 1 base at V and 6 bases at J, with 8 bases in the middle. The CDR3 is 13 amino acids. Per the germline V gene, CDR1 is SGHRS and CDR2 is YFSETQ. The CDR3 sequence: CASSLLGGNEQFF. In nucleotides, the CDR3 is TGCGCCAGCAGCTTGTTGGGGGGCAATGAGCAGTTCTTC.